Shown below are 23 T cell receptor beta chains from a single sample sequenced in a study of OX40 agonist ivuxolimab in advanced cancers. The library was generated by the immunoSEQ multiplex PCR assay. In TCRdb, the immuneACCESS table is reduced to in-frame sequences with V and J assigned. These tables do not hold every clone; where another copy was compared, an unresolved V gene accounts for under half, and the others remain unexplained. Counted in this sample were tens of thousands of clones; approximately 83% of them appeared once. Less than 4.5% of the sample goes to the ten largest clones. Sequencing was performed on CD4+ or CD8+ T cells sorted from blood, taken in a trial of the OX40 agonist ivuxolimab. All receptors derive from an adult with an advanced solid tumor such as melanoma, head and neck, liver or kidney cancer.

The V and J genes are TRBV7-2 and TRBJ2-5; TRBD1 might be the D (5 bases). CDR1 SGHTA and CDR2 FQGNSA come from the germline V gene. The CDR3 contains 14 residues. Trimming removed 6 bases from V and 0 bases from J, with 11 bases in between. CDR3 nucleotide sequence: TGTGCCAGCAGTCCCACAGGCTACCAAGAGACCCAGTACTTC. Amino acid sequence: CASSPTGYQETQYF.

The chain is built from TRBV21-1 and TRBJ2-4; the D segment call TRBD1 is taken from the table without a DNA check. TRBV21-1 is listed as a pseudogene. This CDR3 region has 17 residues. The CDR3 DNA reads TGTGCCAGCAGCAAAGAGCGGACAGGACTAGCCAAAAACATTCAGTACTTC. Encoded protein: CASSKERTGLAKNIQYF.

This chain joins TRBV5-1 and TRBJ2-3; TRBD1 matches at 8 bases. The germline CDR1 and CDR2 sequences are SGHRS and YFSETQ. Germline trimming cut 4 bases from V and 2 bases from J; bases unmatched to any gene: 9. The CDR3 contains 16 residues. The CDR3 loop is CASSPNGQGVTDTQYF. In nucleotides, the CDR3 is TGCGCCAGCAGCCCGAACGGACAGGGAGTCACAGATACGCAGTATTTT.

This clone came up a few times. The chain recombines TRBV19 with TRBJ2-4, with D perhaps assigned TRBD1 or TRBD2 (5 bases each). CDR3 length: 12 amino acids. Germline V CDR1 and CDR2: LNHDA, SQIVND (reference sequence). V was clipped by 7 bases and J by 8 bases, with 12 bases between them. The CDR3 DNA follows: TGTGCCAGTACCTTCGGGACGGACATTCAGTACTTC. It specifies CASTFGTDIQYF.

CDR3 loop: CASSANTGTPNQPQHF. The CDR3 DNA follows: TGTGCCAGCAGTGCAAATACCGGGACACCCAATCAGCCCCAGCATTTT. The V call is TRBV6-1, the J call TRBJ1-5, with a weak D call TRBD1 (6 bases). Per germline, CDR1 MNHNS and CDR2 SASEGT. Trimming took 4 bases from V and 3 from J, leaving 16 bases between them. This CDR3 has 16 residues.

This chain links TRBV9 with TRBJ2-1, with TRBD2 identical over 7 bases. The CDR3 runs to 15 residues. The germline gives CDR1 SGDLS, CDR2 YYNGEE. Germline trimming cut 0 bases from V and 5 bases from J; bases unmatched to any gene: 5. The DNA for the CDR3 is TGTGCCAGCAGCGTAGGGGCGGGGGATCACAATGAGCAGTTCTTC. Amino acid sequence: CASSVGAGDHNEQFF.

The CDR3 reads CASSYSAGDPQGYTF. The DNA of the CDR3 is TGTGCCAGCAGTTACTCGGCAGGGGACCCACAGGGCTACACCTTC. V is TRBV6-5 and J is TRBJ1-2; tentatively, D is TRBD1 (6 bases). The CDR3 runs to 15 residues. Germline V gives CDR1 MNHEY, CDR2 SVGAGI. Deletions cut 0 bases from V and 8 bases from J, with 16 bases between.

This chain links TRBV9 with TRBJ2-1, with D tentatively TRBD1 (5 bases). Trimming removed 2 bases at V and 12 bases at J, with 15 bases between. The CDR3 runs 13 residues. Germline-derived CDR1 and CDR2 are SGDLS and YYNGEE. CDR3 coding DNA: TGTGCCAGCAGCGTCGACGCAGGGAACGTGCAGTTCTTC. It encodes CASSVDAGNVQFF.

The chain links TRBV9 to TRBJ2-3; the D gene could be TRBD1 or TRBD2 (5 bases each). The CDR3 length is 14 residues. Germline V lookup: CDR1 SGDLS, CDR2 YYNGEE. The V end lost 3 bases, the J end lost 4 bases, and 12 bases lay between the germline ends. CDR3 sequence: CASSAGVGADTQYF. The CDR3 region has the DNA TGTGCCAGCAGCGCTGGGGTGGGGGCAGATACGCAGTATTTT.

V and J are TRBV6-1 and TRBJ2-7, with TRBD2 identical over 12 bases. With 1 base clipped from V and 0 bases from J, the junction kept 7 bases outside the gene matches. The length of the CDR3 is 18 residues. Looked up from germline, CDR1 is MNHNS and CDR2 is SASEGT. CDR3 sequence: CASSEVGLAGLSSYEQYF. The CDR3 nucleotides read TGTGCCAGCAGTGAAGTCGGACTAGCGGGGTTGAGCTCCTACGAGCAGTACTTC.

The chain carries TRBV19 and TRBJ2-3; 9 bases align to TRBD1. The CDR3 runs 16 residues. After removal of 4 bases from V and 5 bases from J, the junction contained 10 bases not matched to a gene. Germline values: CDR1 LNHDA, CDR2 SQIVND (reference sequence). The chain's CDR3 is CASSRTPGQGLDTQYF. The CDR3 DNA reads TGTGCCAGTAGTAGAACACCGGGACAGGGTTTAGATACGCAGTATTTT.

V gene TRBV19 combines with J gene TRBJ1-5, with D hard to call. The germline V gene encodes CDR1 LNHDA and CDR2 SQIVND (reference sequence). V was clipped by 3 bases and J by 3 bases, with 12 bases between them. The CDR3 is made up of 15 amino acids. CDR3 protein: CASSIEAADNQPQHF. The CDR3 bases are TGTGCCAGTAGTATCGAGGCGGCAGACAATCAGCCCCAGCATTTT.

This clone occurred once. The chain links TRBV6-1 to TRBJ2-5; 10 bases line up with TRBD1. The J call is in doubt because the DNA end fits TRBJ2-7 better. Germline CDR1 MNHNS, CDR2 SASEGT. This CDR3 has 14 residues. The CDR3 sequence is CASRPGTGAYEQYF. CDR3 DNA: TGTGCCAGCAGACCCGGGACAGGGGCCTACGAGCAGTACTTC.

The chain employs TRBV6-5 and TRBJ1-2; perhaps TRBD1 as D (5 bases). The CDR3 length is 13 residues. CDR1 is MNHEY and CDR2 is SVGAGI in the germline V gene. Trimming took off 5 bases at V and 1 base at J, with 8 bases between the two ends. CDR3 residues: CASSVGVNYGYTF. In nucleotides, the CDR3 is TGTGCCAGCAGTGTGGGGGTTAACTATGGCTACACCTTC.

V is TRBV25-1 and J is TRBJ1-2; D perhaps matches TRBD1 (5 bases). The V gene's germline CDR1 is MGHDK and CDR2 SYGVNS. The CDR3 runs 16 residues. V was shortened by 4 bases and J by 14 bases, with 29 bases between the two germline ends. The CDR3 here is CASSGSQGSRSSPSTF. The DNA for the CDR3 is TGTGCCAGCAGTGGATCCCAGGGCTCCCGCAGTAGCCCTTCTACCTTC.

CDR3 protein: CASSAGVSNYEQYF. CDR3 DNA sequence: TGTGCCAGCAGTGCAGGGGTTAGCAACTACGAGCAGTACTTC. V usage is TRBV6-1 and J usage is TRBJ2-7; D might be TRBD1 (6 bases). Trimming took 4 bases from V and 3 from J, leaving 13 bases between them. The CDR3 runs to 14 residues. Germline assignment: CDR1 MNHNS and CDR2 SASEGT.

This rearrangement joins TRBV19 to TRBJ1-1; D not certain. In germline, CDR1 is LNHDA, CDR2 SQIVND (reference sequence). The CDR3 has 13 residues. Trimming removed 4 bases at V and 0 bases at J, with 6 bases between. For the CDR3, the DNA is TGTGCCAGTAGTAGAAGGGTGAACACTGAAGCTTTCTTT. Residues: CASSRRVNTEAFF.

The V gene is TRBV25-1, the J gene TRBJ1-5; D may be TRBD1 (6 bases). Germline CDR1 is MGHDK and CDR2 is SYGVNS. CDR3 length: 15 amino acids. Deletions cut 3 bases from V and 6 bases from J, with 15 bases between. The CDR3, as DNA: TGTGCCAGCAGTGACGCGCAGGGGCCCGGTCAGCCCCAGCATTTT. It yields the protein CASSDAQGPGQPQHF.

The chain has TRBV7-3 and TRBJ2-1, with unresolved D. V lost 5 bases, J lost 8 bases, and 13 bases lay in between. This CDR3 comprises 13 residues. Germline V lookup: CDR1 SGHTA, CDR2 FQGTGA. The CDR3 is CASSPSPGYEQFF. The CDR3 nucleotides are TGTGCCAGCAGCCCAAGCCCGGGTTATGAGCAGTTCTTC.

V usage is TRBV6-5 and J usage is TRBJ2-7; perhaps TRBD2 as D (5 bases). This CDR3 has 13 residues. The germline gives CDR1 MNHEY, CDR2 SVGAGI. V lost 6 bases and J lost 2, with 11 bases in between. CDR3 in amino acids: CASSGEQPYEQYF. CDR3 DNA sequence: TGTGCCAGCAGCGGGGAACAGCCCTACGAGCAGTACTTC.

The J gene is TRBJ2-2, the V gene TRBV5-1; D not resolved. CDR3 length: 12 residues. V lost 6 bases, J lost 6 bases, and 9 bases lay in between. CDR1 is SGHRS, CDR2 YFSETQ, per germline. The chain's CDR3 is CASTLFSGELFF. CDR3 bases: TGCGCCAGCACACTTTTCTCCGGGGAGCTGTTTTTT.

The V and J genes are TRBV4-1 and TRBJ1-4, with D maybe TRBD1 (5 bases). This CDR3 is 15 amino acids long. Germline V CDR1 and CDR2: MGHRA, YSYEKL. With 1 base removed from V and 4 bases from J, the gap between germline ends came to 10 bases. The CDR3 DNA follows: TGCGCCAGCAGCCAAGGATGGGGCTTTAATGAAAAACTGTTTTTT. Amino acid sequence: CASSQGWGFNEKLFF.

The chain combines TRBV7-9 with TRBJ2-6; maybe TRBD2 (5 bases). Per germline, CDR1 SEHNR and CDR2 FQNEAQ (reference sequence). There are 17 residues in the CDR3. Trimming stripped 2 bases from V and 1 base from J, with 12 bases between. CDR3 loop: CASSLSLSGSGANVLTF. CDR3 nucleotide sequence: TGTGCCAGCAGCTTATCTCTGTCGGGATCTGGGGCCAACGTCCTGACTTTC.